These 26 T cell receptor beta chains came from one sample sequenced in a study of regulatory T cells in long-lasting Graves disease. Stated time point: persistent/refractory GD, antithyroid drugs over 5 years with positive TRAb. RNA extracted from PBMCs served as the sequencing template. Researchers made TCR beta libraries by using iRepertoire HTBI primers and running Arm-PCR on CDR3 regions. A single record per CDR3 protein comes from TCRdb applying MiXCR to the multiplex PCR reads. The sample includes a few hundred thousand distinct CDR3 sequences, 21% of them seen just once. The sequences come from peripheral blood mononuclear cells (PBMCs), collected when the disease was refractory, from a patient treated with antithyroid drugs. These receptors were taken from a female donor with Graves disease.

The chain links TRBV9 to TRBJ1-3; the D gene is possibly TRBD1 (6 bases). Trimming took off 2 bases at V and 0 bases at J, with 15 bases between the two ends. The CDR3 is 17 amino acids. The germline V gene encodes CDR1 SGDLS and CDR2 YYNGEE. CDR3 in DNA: TGTGCCAGCAGCGTCGGGCAGGGGACCAGCTCTGGAAACACCATATATTTT. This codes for CASSVGQGTSSGNTIYF.

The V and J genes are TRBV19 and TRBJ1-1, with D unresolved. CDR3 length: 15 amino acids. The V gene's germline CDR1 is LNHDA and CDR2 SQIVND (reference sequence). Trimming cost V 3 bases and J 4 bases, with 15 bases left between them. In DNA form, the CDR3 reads TGTGCCAGTAGTATGTTCGTGTCTTCTGGCACTGAAGCTTTCTTT. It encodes CASSMFVSSGTEAFF.

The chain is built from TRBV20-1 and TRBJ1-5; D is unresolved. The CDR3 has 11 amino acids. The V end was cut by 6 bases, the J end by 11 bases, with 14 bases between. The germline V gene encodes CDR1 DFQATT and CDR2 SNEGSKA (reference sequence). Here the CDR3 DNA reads TGCAGTGCGTCATCAGGCGATTCCCAGCATTTT. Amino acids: CSASSGDSQHF.

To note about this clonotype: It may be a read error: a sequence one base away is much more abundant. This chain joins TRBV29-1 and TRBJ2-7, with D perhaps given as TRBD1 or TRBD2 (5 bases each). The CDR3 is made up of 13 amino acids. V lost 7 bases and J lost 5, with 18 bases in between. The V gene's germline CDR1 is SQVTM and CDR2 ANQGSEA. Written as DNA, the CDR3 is TGCAGCGCGAGGGGACGGGGAAGGCACGAGCAGTACTTC. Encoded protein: CSARGRGRHEQYF.

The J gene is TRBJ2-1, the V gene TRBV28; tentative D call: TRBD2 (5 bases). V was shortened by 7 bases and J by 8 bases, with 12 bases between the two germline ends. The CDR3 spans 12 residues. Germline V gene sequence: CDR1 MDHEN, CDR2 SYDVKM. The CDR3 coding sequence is TGTGCCAGCAAGAGGGCCAGGCATGAGCAGTTCTTC. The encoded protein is CASKRARHEQFF. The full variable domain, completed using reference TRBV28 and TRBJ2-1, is DVKVTQSSRYLVKRTGEKVFLECVQDMDHENMFWYRQDPGLGLRLIYFSYDVKMKEKGDIPEGYSVSREKKERFSLILESASTNQTSMYLCASKRARHEQFFGPGTRLTVL.

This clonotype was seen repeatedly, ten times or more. The CDR3 spells CASSPRIGEITEAFF. In DNA form, the CDR3 reads TGTGCCAGCAGTCCCCGCATAGGGGAGATCACTGAAGCTTTCTTT. V usage is TRBV27 and J usage is TRBJ1-1; tentative D call: TRBD1 (5 bases). This CDR3 is built from 15 residues. Trimming shortened V by 5 bases and J by 4 bases, and 17 bases separated the two germline ends. CDR1 MNHEY and CDR2 SMNVEV come from the germline V gene (reference sequence).

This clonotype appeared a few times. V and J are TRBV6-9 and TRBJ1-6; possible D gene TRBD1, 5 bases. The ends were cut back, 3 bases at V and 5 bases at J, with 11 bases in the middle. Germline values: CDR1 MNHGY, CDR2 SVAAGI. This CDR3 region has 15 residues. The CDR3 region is CASSYRGRDNSPLHF. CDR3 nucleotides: TGTGCCAGCAGTTACCGGGGACGCGATAATTCACCCCTCCACTTT.

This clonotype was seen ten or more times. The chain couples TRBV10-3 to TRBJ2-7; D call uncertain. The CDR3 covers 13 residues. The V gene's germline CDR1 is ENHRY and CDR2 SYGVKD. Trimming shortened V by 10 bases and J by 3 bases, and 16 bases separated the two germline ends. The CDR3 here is CATAAVGFYEQYF. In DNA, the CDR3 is TGTGCCACCGCTGCCGTTGGGTTCTACGAGCAGTACTTC.

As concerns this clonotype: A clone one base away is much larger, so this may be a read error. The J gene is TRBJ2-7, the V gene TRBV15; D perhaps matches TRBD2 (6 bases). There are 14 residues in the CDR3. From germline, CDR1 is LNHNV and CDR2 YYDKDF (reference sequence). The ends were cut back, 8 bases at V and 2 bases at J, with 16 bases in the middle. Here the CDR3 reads CATGRRDGTYEQYF. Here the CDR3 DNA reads TGTGCCACCGGCCGGCGGGACGGAACCTACGAGCAGTACTTC.

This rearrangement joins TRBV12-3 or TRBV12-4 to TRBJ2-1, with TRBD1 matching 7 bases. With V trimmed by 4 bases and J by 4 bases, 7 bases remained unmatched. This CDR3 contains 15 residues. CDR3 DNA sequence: TGTGCCAGCAGTTCTGACAGGGATGCATACAATGAGCAGTTCTTC. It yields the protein CASSSDRDAYNEQFF.

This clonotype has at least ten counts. This CDR3 is CASSPEPSGRGRVNTEAFF. CDR3 DNA: TGTGCCAGCAGTCCCGAGCCCTCAGGGCGTGGGAGGGTGAACACTGAAGCTTTCTTT. This chain joins TRBV12-3 or TRBV12-4 and TRBJ1-1; tentatively, D is TRBD1 (5 bases). This CDR3 spans 19 amino acids. V lost 5 bases and J 0 bases, leaving 25 bases between the germline ends.

The CDR3 sequence is CASSPLDRNEQYF. As DNA, the CDR3 is TGTGCCAGCAGTCCGTTGGACAGGAACGAGCAGTACTTC. The rearrangement uses TRBV6-1 and TRBJ2-7; 7 bases agree with TRBD1. Germline CDR1 is MNHNS and CDR2 is SASEGT. CDR3 length: 13 residues. The V segment lost 5 bases and the J segment 5 bases; nucleotides outside the gene matches: 6.

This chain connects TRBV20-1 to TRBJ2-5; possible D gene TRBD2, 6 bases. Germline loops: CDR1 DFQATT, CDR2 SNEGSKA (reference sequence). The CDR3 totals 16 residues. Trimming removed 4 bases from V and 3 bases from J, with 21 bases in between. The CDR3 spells CSATLPSLSGKETQYF. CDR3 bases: TGCAGTGCTACTCTCCCCTCGCTTAGCGGCAAAGAGACCCAGTACTTC.

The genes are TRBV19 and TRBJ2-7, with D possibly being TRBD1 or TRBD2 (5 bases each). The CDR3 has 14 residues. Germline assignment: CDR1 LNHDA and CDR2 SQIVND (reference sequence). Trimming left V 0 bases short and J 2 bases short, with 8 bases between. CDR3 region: CASSIEEGTYEQYF. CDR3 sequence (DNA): TGTGCCAGTAGTATAGAAGAGGGGACCTACGAGCAGTACTTC.

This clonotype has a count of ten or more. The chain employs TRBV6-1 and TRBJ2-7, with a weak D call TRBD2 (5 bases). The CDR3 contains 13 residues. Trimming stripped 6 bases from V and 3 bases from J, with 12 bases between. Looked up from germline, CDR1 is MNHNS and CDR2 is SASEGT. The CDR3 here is CASSRTENYEQYF. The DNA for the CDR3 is TGTGCCAGCAGCAGGACTGAAAACTACGAGCAGTACTTC.

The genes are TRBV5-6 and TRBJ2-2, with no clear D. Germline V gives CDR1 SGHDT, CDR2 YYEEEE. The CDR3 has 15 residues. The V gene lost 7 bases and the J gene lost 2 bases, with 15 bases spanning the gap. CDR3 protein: CASSPPPGNTGELFF. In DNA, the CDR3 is TGTGCCAGCTCCCCCCCCCCCGGTAACACCGGGGAGCTGTTTTTT.

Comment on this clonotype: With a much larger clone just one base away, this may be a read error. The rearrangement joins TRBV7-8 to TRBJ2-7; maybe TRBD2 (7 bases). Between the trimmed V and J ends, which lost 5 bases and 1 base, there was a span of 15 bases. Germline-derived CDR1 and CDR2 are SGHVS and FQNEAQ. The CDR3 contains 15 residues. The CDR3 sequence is CASSRGAGDSYEQYF. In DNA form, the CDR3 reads TGTGCCAGCAGCCGGGGGGCAGGAGATTCCTACGAGCAGTACTTC. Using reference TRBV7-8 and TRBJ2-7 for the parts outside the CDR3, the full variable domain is GAGVSQSPRYKVAKRGQDVALRCDPISGHVSLFWYQQALGQGPEFLTYFQNEAQLDKSGLPSDRFFAERPEGSVSTLKIQRTQQEDSAVYLCASSRGAGDSYEQYFGPGTRLTVT.

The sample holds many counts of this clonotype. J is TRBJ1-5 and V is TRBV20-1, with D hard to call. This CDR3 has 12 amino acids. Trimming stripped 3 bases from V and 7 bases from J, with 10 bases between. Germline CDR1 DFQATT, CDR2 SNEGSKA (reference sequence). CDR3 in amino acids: CSAREIVQPQHF. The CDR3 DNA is TGCAGTGCTAGGGAGATCGTCCAGCCCCAGCATTTT.

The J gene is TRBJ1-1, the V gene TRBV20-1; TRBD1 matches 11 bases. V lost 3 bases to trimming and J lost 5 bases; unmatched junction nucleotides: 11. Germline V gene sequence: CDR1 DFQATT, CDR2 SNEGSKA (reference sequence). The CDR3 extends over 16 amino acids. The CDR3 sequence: CSASPPDRGRLTEAFF. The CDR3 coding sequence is TGCAGTGCTAGCCCCCCGGACAGGGGGCGATTGACTGAAGCTTTCTTT.

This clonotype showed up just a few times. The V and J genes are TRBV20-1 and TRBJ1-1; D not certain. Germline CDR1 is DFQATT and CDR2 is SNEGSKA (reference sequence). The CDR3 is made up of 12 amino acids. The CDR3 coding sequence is TGCAGCGCCCCCCCAGGGAACACTGAAGCTTTCTTT. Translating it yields CSAPPGNTEAFF.

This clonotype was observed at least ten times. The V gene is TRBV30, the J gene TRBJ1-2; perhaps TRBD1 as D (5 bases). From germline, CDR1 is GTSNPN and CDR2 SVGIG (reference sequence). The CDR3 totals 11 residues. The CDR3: CGQTGTYGYTF. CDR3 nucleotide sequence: TGTGGCCAGACGGGGACCTATGGCTACACCTTC.

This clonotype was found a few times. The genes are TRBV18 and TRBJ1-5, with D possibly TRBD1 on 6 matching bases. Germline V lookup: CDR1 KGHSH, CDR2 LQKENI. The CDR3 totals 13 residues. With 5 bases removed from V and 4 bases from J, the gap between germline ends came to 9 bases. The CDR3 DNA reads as TGTGCCAGCTCAAACGACAGGAATCAGCCCCAGCATTTT. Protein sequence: CASSNDRNQPQHF.

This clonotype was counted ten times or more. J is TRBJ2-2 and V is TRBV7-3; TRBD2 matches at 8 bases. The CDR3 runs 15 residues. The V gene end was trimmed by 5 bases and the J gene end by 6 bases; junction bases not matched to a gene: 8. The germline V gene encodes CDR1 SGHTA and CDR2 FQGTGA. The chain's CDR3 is CASSPSGTRAGELFF. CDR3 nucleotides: TGTGCCAGCAGCCCCTCCGGGACTAGGGCCGGGGAGCTGTTTTTT. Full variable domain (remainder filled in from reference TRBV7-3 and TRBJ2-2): GAGVSQTPSNKVTEKGKYVELRCDPISGHTALYWYRQSLGQGPEFLIYFQGTGAADDSGLPNDRFFAVRPEGSVSTLKIQRTERGDSAVYLCASSPSGTRAGELFFGEGSRLTVL.

CDR3: CASSQVPGATTGELFF. For the CDR3, the DNA is TGTGCCAGCAGCCAAGTCCCGGGGGCGACCACCGGGGAGCTGTTTTTT. This chain links TRBV14 with TRBJ2-2, with D perhaps TRBD1 or TRBD2 (6 bases each). The V and J ends lost 1 base and 4 bases respectively, with 13 bases between them. CDR3 length equals 16 residues. CDR1 and CDR2 (germline): SGHDN, FVKESK.

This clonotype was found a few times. In nucleotides, the CDR3 is TGTGCCAGCAGCGTAGCTACGGGCCCCTACGATGAGCAGTACTTC. Its translation is CASSVATGPYDEQYF. The chain carries TRBV9 and TRBJ2-7, with D unresolved. V lost 0 bases, J lost 7 bases, and 17 bases lay in between. Germline-derived CDR1 and CDR2 are SGDLS and YYNGEE. The length of the CDR3 is 15 residues.

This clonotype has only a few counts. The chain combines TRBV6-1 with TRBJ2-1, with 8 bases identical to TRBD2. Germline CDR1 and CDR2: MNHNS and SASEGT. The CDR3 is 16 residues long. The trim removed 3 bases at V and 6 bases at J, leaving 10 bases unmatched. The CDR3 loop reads CASSDRAGGGGNEQFF. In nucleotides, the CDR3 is TGTGCCAGCAGTGACCGCGCGGGAGGTGGGGGCAATGAGCAGTTCTTC.